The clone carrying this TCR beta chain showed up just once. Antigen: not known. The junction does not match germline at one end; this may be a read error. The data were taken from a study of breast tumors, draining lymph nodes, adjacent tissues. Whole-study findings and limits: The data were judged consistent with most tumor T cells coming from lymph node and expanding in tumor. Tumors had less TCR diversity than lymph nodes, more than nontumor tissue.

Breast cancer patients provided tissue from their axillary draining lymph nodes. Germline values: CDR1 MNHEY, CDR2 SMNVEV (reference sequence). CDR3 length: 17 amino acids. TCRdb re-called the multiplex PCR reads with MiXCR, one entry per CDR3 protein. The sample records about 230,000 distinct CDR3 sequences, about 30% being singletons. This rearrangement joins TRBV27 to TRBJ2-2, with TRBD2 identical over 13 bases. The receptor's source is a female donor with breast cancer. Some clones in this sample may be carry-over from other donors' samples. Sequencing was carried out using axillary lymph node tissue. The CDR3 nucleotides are TGTGCCCGCAGCGGACTAGCGGGAGTTGTTCAGGCCGGGGAGCTGTTTTTT. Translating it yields CARSGLAGVVQAGELFF.